This T cell receptor (beta chain) was captured by sequencing in a study of blood T cell repertoires in COVID-19. Study-level information: Material from acute and convalescent COVID-19 was sourced from the United States, Italy and Spain.

Germline V gives CDR1 SNHLY, CDR2 FYNNEI. V lost 8 bases and J 6 bases, leaving 19 bases between the germline ends. The CDR3 consists of 15 residues. Libraries were prepared by immunoSEQ multiplex PCR; TCRdb keeps only in-frame clonotypes and omits some of them. The data hold roughly 230,000 clones, with about 88% observed a single time. This clonotype originated in a woman aged 35 to 49 who had recovered from COVID-19. This chain uses TRBV2 with TRBJ2-2, with D tentatively TRBD2 (7 bases). The sequencing input was peripheral blood. CDR3 DNA sequence: TGTGCCAGCGGAGGGAGGGCAGGGGAATCCGGGGAGCTGTTTTTT. Amino acids: CASGGRAGESGELFF.